Listed here are 10 T cell receptor beta chains from one sample, sequenced in a study of control samples from healthy donors and cancer patients (dated by TCRdb to 2020 to 2022). The library was obtained by the immunoSEQ multiplex PCR assay. The immuneACCESS repertoire file appears here via TCRdb, limited to in-frame rearrangements. These files lack a portion of the clones; in checked studies, under half of the deficit traces to unresolved V genes, and the cause of the others is not known. Counted in this sample were approximately 94,000 clones; roughly 87% of them appeared once. The leading ten clones occupy 18% of the sample. Sequenced input: blood. These TCRs come from a woman in her forties or fifties in good health.

The J gene is TRBJ1-2, the V gene TRBV6-5; no firm D call. CDR3 size: 12 residues. Between the trimmed V and J ends, which lost 7 bases and 2 bases, there was a span of 8 bases. Per the germline V gene, CDR1 is MNHEY and CDR2 is SVGAGI. The CDR3 spells CASIGGNYGYTF. CDR3 in DNA: TGTGCCAGCATTGGCGGAAACTATGGCTACACCTTC.

Only one count was recorded for this clone. The chain is built from TRBV14 and TRBJ2-1, with no clear D. V was trimmed by 1 base and J by 0 bases, leaving 13 bases between them. The CDR3 has 17 residues. Per the germline V gene, CDR1 is SGHDN and CDR2 is FVKESK. The CDR3 is CASSQVSDVFSYNEQFF. The CDR3 DNA reads TGTGCCAGCAGCCAAGTAAGCGATGTGTTCTCCTACAATGAGCAGTTCTTC. The full variable domain, completed using reference TRBV14 and TRBJ2-1, is EAGVTQFPSHSVIEKGQTVTLRCDPISGHDNLYWYRRVMGKEIKFLLHFVKESKQDESGMPNNRFLAERTGGTYSTLKVQPAELEDSGVYFCASSQVSDVFSYNEQFFGPGTRLTVL.

The chain couples TRBV7-9 to TRBJ2-2; a possible D gene is TRBD2 (7 bases). The length of the CDR3 is 15 residues. The ends were cut back, 5 bases at V and 6 bases at J, with 16 bases in the middle. The germline V gene has CDR1 SEHNR and CDR2 FQNEAQ (reference sequence). The CDR3 DNA is TGTGCCAGCAGCACCCGTAGGGAGGGGGCCGGGGAGCTGTTTTTT. It codes for CASSTRREGAGELFF.

Concerning this clone itself: Sequence at one end of the junction differs from germline and may be a read error. The genes are TRBV2 and TRBJ1-2, with 7 bases aligning to TRBD1. Germline V lookup: CDR1 SNHLY, CDR2 FYNNEI. This CDR3 comprises 15 residues. Here the CDR3 reads CASRFDREFNFGYTF. The CDR3 nucleotides are TGTGCCAGCAGGTTCGACAGGGAGTTCAACTTTGGCTACACCTTC.

The chain is built from TRBV7-3 and TRBJ1-1; D gene unclear. CDR1 and CDR2 from the germline V gene are SGHTA and FQGTGA. This CDR3 spans 13 amino acids. Trimming shortened V by 1 base and J by 2 bases, and 5 bases separated the two germline ends. CDR3 DNA sequence: TGTGCCAGCAGCTTAATGGATAACACTGAAGCTTTCTTT. This gives the protein CASSLMDNTEAFF.

This clone came up a few times. The chain carries TRBV24-1 and TRBJ2-7, with 11 bases aligning to TRBD1. CDR1 is KGHDR, CDR2 SFDVKD, per germline. V shed 2 bases, J shed 2 bases, and the junction held 7 bases outside the gene matches. There are 17 residues in the CDR3. CDR3 DNA: TGTGCCACCAGTGATTCGGACAGGGGGCCGGAGACCTACGAGCAGTACGTC. The encoded protein is CATSDSDRGPETYEQYV.

The V call is TRBV6-5, the J call TRBJ1-2; D remains ambiguous. This CDR3 spans 13 amino acids. With 5 bases removed from V and 4 bases from J, the gap between germline ends came to 11 bases. CDR1 is MNHEY, CDR2 SVGAGI, per germline. CDR3 coding DNA: TGTGCCAGCAGTACAGACACAGTCTATGGCTACACCTTC. It codes for CASSTDTVYGYTF.

The chain uses TRBV3-1 (or the pseudogene TRBV3-2) and TRBJ1-3; D is unresolved. Trimming removed 3 bases from V and 0 bases from J, with 9 bases in between. Germline assignment: CDR1 LGHDT and CDR2 YNNKEL (reference sequence). This CDR3 is built from 15 residues. The chain's CDR3 is CASSQFLASGNTIYF. CDR3 in DNA: TGTGCCAGCAGCCAGTTCCTCGCCTCTGGAAACACCATATATTTT.

The V gene is TRBV4-3, the J gene TRBJ1-2; 7 bases fit TRBD1. CDR3 length: 14 residues. Trimming cost V 3 bases and J 4 bases; bases outside gene matches: 5. CDR1 is LGHNA and CDR2 is YSLEER in the germline V gene. CDR3 sequence: CASSQDRSGYGYTF. CDR3 nucleotide sequence: TGCGCCAGCAGCCAGGACAGGTCCGGCTATGGCTACACCTTC.

The chain couples TRBV27 to TRBJ2-7; weak D call: TRBD1 (7 bases). Germline CDR1 reads MNHEY; CDR2 reads SMNVEV (reference sequence). Trimming left V 5 bases short and J 3 bases short, with 14 bases between. CDR3 length: 14 amino acids. The CDR3 sequence is CASSPAGGYYEQYF. As DNA, the CDR3 is TGTGCCAGCAGTCCGGCAGGGGGGTACTACGAGCAGTACTTC.